Below, 5 T cell receptor beta chains from the same sample are listed, as sequenced in a study of T cells after yellow fever vaccination. TCRdb itself ran the 5' RACE reads through MiXCR, one entry per CDR3 protein. The sample consists of 250,000 to 400,000 distinct CDR3 sequences, roughly 4.3% of them appearing once. Sequenced material: PBMCs, taken 5 days after the yellow fever booster vaccination. The receptor source for this set is a man aged 18 to 30 who received the YFV17D yellow fever vaccine.

In this sample, this clonotype turned up a few times. The chain carries TRBV19 and TRBJ2-7; D unclear. Germline V lookup: CDR1 LNHDA, CDR2 SQIVND (reference sequence). The V end was cut by 3 bases, the J end by 1 base, with 7 bases between. The CDR3 length is 13 residues. CDR3 sequence (DNA): TGTGCCAGTAGTATGTTAATTTCCTACGAGCAGTACTTC. This encodes CASSMLISYEQYF.

On this clonotype itself: One end of the junction fails to match germline, which may point to a read error. The rearrangement uses TRBV12-3 or TRBV12-4 and TRBJ2-5; D may be TRBD2 (6 bases). The CDR3 is made up of 14 amino acids. The CDR3 is CTSTPGGYQETQYF. The CDR3 DNA reads as TGTACCAGCACCCCTGGGGGGTACCAAGAGACCCAGTACTTC.

The chain uses TRBV10-3 and TRBJ1-1; TRBD1 matches at 9 bases. V was clipped by 4 bases and J by 2 bases; unmatched bases: 2. CDR1 and CDR2 from the germline V gene are ENHRY and SYGVKD. This CDR3 region has 14 residues. CDR3 protein: CAISVDRGNTEAFF. The CDR3 nucleotides read TGTGCCATCAGTGTGGACAGGGGAAACACTGAAGCTTTCTTT.

This clonotype was counted at least ten times. The chain combines TRBV7-3 with TRBJ1-1; D gene ambiguous. Per germline, CDR1 SGHTA and CDR2 FQGTGA. The CDR3 loop spans 14 amino acids. The V end lost 4 bases, the J end lost 10 bases, and 19 bases lay between the germline ends. The CDR3 DNA follows: TGTGCCAGCAGCTCCCGGACGATATCACCCCGAGCTTTCTTT. Its protein is CASSSRTISPRAFF.

J is TRBJ2-2 and V is TRBV4-3; either TRBD1 or TRBD2 may supply D (6 bases each). V lost 5 bases and J lost 6, with 19 bases in between. CDR3 length: 16 amino acids. Germline-derived CDR1 and CDR2 are LGHNA and YSLEER. CDR3 nucleotide sequence: TGCGCCAGCAGCGCCGGGGGTTGGGGGGCCGCCGGGGAGCTGTTTTTT. Translating it yields CASSAGGWGAAGELFF.